This TCR beta chain derives from a study of Tregs in tolerant kidney transplant recipients. Findings of the study overall: Tregs expanded with activated donor B cells seemed most donor-specific. The small number of patients limits these findings pending further validation.

The CDR3 is 14 amino acids. Trimming left V 2 bases short and J 2 bases short, with 8 bases between. Per the germline V gene, CDR1 is MNHNY and CDR2 is SVGAGI (reference sequence). CD4+CD25+CD127- Tregs, CD4+CD25- non-Tregs, CD4 and CD8 cells were sorted. Notes on this clone: The antigen remains unidentified.

Libraries were prepared by immunoSEQ multiplex PCR; TCRdb keeps only in-frame clonotypes and omits some of them. This sample has some 90,000 clones, with around nine tenths found just once. The clonotype comes from a human donor in good health. The chain combines TRBV6-6 with TRBJ2-3; D tentatively fits TRBD1 or TRBD2 (5 bases each). Sequencing was performed on CD8+ T cells from blood. Here the CDR3 reads CASSYVGTTDTQYF. The CDR3 region has the DNA TGTGCCAGCAGTTACGTGGGGACCACAGATACGCAGTATTTT.